Sequencing of this T cell receptor beta chain was carried out in a study of T cells expressing NK-cell markers. General study findings and limits: In 5 or 6 donors, dominant CD3+CD56+NKG2C+ clonotypes ranked among the top 10 CD8+ clonotypes.

The CDR3 loop spans 15 amino acids. Per germline, CDR1 SGHRS and CDR2 YFSETQ. Researchers built TCR beta cDNA using 5'RACE template switching with UMIs. TCRdb re-called the 5' RACE reads; one entry per CDR3 protein, DNA not given. Reported are 150,000 to 200,000 distinct CDR3 sequences; the ten largest clones contain about 18%. Notes on this clonotype: The target antigen is unknown.

This TCR came from a woman between 18 and 75 years old in good health. The sample was blood T cells: a sorted CD56 or NKG2C T cell subset, CD4+ or CD8+ T cells, or bulk PBMC T cells (not recorded which). The gene calls are TRBV5-1 and TRBJ2-1; TCRdb indicates TRBD1, and absent DNA this call remains unverified. CDR3: CASRFDGTGVDEQFF.